This T cell receptor beta chain stems from a study of shared clonotypes between healthy human individuals. The study drew its donors from healthy HIV-negative adults without recent acute infections or vaccinations. For unsorted samples, genomic DNA was extracted from around 88 million PBMCs. Unsorted PBMC replicate PCRs drew on around 310 ng DNA, representing approximately 27,000 T cell genomes. The team ran DNA from unsorted PBMCs on ten immunoSEQ deep assay plates for sequencing. Some clones are missing from TCRdb's copy, which holds only in-frame ones; the method was immunoSEQ multiplex PCR. The repertoire includes about 490,000 clones, about three quarters of them detected once, and over 10% sits in the top ten. This CDR3 comprises 15 residues. CDR1 and CDR2 (germline): MGHRA, YSYEKL. With V trimmed by 2 bases and J by 6 bases, 6 bases remained unmatched.

V and J are TRBV4-1 and TRBJ1-5; 8 nucleotides match TRBD1. This sequence originates from a woman in her thirties or forties in good health. Some clones in this sample may be carry-over from other donors' samples. Sequencing was carried out using PBMCs. The CDR3 sequence is CASSQLTQGGQPQHF. CDR3 DNA sequence: TGCGCCAGCAGCCAACTCACACAGGGGGGTCAGCCCCAGCATTTT.